Below are 24 T cell receptor beta chains sequenced from a single sample in a study of early T cells in non-severe SARS-CoV-2 infection. TCRdb ran MiXCR on the 5' RACE reads and lists one entry per CDR3 protein. The sample comprises approximately 97,000 distinct CDR3 sequences, approximately 11% of which are singletons, and roughly 5% rests with the top ten. Sequencing used whole blood, obtained at baseline. The receptors originated from an adult who was a healthcare worker with PCR-confirmed SARS-CoV-2 infection or an uninfected control (not recorded which).

As for this clonotype: A read error may produce the germline difference seen at one junction end. The CDR3 loop reads CASSVAGPEDTQYF. The CDR3 DNA follows: TGCGCCAGCAGTGTCGCAGGGCCGGAAGATACGCAGTATTTT. The chain employs TRBV2 and TRBJ2-3; D is possibly TRBD1 (5 bases). The CDR3 consists of 14 residues. Germline V gives CDR1 SNHLY, CDR2 FYNNEI.

This clonotype was found a few times. The V call is TRBV20-1, the J call TRBJ2-1; TRBD1 matches 9 bases. Looked up from germline, CDR1 is DFQATT and CDR2 is SNEGSKA (reference sequence). V shed 7 bases, J shed 5 bases, and the junction held 6 bases outside the gene matches. The CDR3 consists of 13 residues. The CDR3 region has the DNA TGCAGTGAGCTGGGACAGGGTAACAATGAGCAGTTCTTC. Its protein is CSELGQGNNEQFF.

This clonotype was seen only a few times. The chain combines TRBV29-1 with TRBJ1-1; D remains unclear. The length of the CDR3 is 14 residues. Trimming took 7 bases from V and 3 from J, leaving 18 bases between them. The germline gives CDR1 SQVTM, CDR2 ANQGSEA. The CDR3 protein is CSATSGGSDTEAFF. The CDR3 DNA reads as TGCAGCGCTACATCGGGTGGTTCGGACACTGAAGCTTTCTTT.

This clonotype was found a few times. The V and J genes are TRBV7-9 and TRBJ1-2, with unresolved D. Looked up from germline, CDR1 is SEHNR and CDR2 is FQNEAQ (reference sequence). The CDR3 runs to 15 residues. Trimming stripped 4 bases from V and 4 bases from J, with 16 bases between. The CDR3 loop is CASSSSTPEVYGYTF. The DNA for the CDR3 is TGTGCCAGCAGCTCATCGACCCCGGAGGTCTATGGCTACACCTTC.

At least ten counts were recorded for this clonotype. CDR3 region: CASSIYLGENNEQFF. The CDR3 DNA follows: TGTGCCAGTAGTATATATCTAGGGGAGAACAATGAGCAGTTCTTC. V and J are TRBV19 and TRBJ2-1; D is perhaps TRBD1 or TRBD2 (5 bases each). This CDR3 is 15 amino acids long. Trimming left V 2 bases short and J 5 bases short, with 13 bases between. The germline V gene has CDR1 LNHDA and CDR2 SQIVND (reference sequence).

This clonotype has at least ten counts. The chain links TRBV7-6 to TRBJ2-3; no clear D gene. The germline CDR1 and CDR2 sequences are SGHVS and FNYEAQ. The CDR3 loop spans 15 amino acids. Between the trimmed V and J ends, which lost 0 bases and 0 bases, there was a span of 7 bases. In DNA form, the CDR3 reads TGTGCCAGCAGCTTAGCCGGAGCTAGCACAGATACGCAGTATTTT. Its translation: CASSLAGASTDTQYF. Full variable domain (remainder filled in from reference TRBV7-6 and TRBJ2-3): GAGVSQSPRYKVTKRGQDVALRCDPISGHVSLYWYRQALGQGPEFLTYFNYEAQQDKSGLPNDRFSAERPEGSISTLTIQRTEQRDSAMYRCASSLAGASTDTQYFGPGTRLTVL.

The rearrangement joins TRBV20-1 to TRBJ2-7; 7 bases line up with TRBD2. The CDR3 is made up of 13 amino acids. Germline trimming cut 3 bases from V and 3 bases from J; bases unmatched to any gene: 5. Germline CDR1 reads DFQATT; CDR2 reads SNEGSKA (reference sequence). For the CDR3, the DNA is TGCAGTGCTAGTCCCGGGAGGAACTACGAGCAGTACTTC. This gives the protein CSASPGRNYEQYF.

In this sample, this clonotype turned up a few times. An end of the junction differs from the germline gene, which may be a read error. The chain couples TRBV5-5 to TRBJ1-1; 7 bases agree with TRBD1. In germline, CDR1 is SGHKS, CDR2 YYEKEE (reference sequence). The CDR3 has 13 residues. For the CDR3, the DNA is TGTGCCAGCAGCTCCTCCGGGACAGCCTCCGGGGTATTT. The encoded protein is CASSSSGTASGVF.

This clonotype was counted ten times or more. The rearrangement joins TRBV30 to TRBJ2-1, with D perhaps matching TRBD1 (6 bases). The CDR3 length is 16 residues. Germline-derived CDR1 and CDR2 are GTSNPN and SVGIG (reference sequence). V lost 3 bases and J lost 5, with 20 bases in between. Written as DNA, the CDR3 is TGTGCCTGGAGCGCCAACGGACAGCGTTTTAACAATGAGCAGTTCTTC. Translated, it gives CAWSANGQRFNNEQFF.

The V and J genes are TRBV14 and TRBJ2-7; 13 nucleotides agree with TRBD2. The length of the CDR3 is 16 residues. Germline CDR1 SGHDN, CDR2 FVKESK. V lost 1 base, J lost 7 bases, and 7 bases stayed unmatched. The CDR3 nucleotides read TGTGCCAGCAGCCAAGCGCGGACTAGCGGGAGATATGAGCAGTACTTC. Its translation: CASSQARTSGRYEQYF.

The chain recombines TRBV29-1 with TRBJ1-2, with unresolved D. CDR3 size: 15 residues. Germline V gives CDR1 SQVTM, CDR2 ANQGSEA. V was clipped by 0 bases and J by 8 bases, with 19 bases between them. The CDR3 DNA is TGCAGCGTTGAAGATCAGCCCGGACGGCTCGCGGGCTACACCTTC. Translated, it gives CSVEDQPGRLAGYTF.

This clonotype showed up many times. As DNA, the CDR3 is TGTGCCAGCTCACCGACAGGGGGAAGGTACGAGCAGTACTTC. Translated, it gives CASSPTGGRYEQYF. This sequence joins TRBV18 and TRBJ2-7; 9 bases match TRBD1. Looked up from germline, CDR1 is KGHSH and CDR2 is LQKENI. The CDR3 runs to 14 residues. The trim removed 3 bases at V and 4 bases at J, leaving 4 bases unmatched.

This clonotype has a handful of counts. This CDR3 is CSVEETGTASNEQFF. As DNA, the CDR3 is TGCAGCGTTGAAGAAACCGGGACAGCGAGCAATGAGCAGTTCTTC. The genes are TRBV29-1 and TRBJ2-1; 7 bases align to TRBD1. The CDR3 is 15 amino acids. The V gene end was trimmed by 0 bases and the J gene end by 6 bases; junction bases not matched to a gene: 8. Germline CDR1 reads SQVTM; CDR2 reads ANQGSEA.

In this sample, this clonotype turned up a few times. The V and J genes are TRBV5-1 and TRBJ2-7; D may be TRBD1 (6 bases). Trimming removed 4 bases at V and 5 bases at J, with 22 bases between. The CDR3 is made up of 16 amino acids. Germline V gives CDR1 SGHRS, CDR2 YFSETQ. CDR3 nucleotides: TGCGCCAGCAGCCCGTCGTCGAACAGGGCCCTTGACGAGCAGTACTTC. Amino acids: CASSPSSNRALDEQYF.

The V gene is TRBV6-2 or TRBV6-3, the J gene TRBJ2-1, with 10 bases fitting TRBD1. The CDR3 is made up of 13 amino acids. Trimming cost V 8 bases and J 8 bases; bases outside gene matches: 6. In germline, CDR1 is MNHEY, CDR2 SVGEGT. CDR3 loop: CASRQGARDEQFF. CDR3 nucleotides: TGTGCCAGCCGACAGGGGGCAAGGGATGAGCAGTTCTTC.

This clonotype was detected only a few times. The chain employs TRBV6-6 and TRBJ2-1, with D uncertain. The germline gives CDR1 MNHNY, CDR2 SVGAGI (reference sequence). Trimming cost V 2 bases and J 3 bases, with 20 bases left between them. This CDR3 region has 18 residues. Written as DNA, the CDR3 is TGTGCCAGCAGTTACCCGGCTTGGACCCAAAGCCTCTACAATGAGCAGTTCTTC. It specifies CASSYPAWTQSLYNEQFF.

This clonotype was counted many times. The gene calls are TRBV5-5 and TRBJ2-1, with 10 bases identical to TRBD1. The CDR3 is made up of 13 amino acids. The germline gives CDR1 SGHKS, CDR2 YYEKEE (reference sequence). V was clipped by 4 bases and J by 8 bases; unmatched bases: 3. The CDR3 reads CASSLGQGDEQFF. For the CDR3, the DNA is TGTGCCAGCAGCCTAGGACAGGGGGATGAGCAGTTCTTC.

As for this clonotype: A single base separates this from a much larger clone, so it may be a read error. V gene TRBV5-1 combines with J gene TRBJ2-4; 8 bases match TRBD1. The CDR3 length is 15 residues. Germline V CDR1 and CDR2: SGHRS, YFSETQ. CDR3 region: CASSLGQGTKNNQYF. The CDR3 region has the DNA TGCGCCAGCAGCTTGGGACAGGGGACCAAAAACAATCAGTACTTC.

This clonotype was seen ten or more times. The V call is TRBV7-3, the J call TRBJ2-1; 9 bases are a match to TRBD1. This CDR3 spans 15 amino acids. V lost 3 bases and J lost 7; bases outside the gene matches: 7. Germline V gives CDR1 SGHTA, CDR2 FQGTGA. CDR3 DNA sequence: TGTGCCAGCAGCTTGTTGGGACAGGGTCAAAATGAGCAGTTCTTC. Translating it yields CASSLLGQGQNEQFF.

This clonotype occurred many times. This chain links TRBV18 with TRBJ2-5, with D possibly being TRBD1 (5 bases). Germline-derived CDR1 and CDR2 are KGHSH and LQKENI. The V gene lost 2 bases and the J gene lost 5 bases, with 15 bases spanning the gap. The CDR3 sequence is 15 residues long. The CDR3 sequence: CASSPFSRRAETQYF. CDR3 DNA sequence: TGTGCCAGCTCACCATTTTCTCGCAGGGCGGAGACCCAGTACTTC.

V usage is TRBV19 and J usage is TRBJ2-5; D gene ambiguous. Between the trimmed V and J ends, which lost 2 bases and 5 bases, there was a span of 9 bases. Per the germline V gene, CDR1 is LNHDA and CDR2 is SQIVND (reference sequence). The CDR3 has 13 residues. The CDR3 bases are TGTGCCAGTAGTATAACCGGGTTCGAGACCCAGTACTTC. Protein: CASSITGFETQYF.

This clonotype has more than one count but fewer than ten. This sequence joins TRBV6-5 and TRBJ1-5; D uncertain. The germline V and J ends were trimmed by 6 bases and 7 bases, with 13 bases remaining between them. CDR3 size: 13 residues. Looked up from germline, CDR1 is MNHEY and CDR2 is SVGAGI. The CDR3 coding sequence is TGTGCCAGCAGGGGAAAGCAAGGGCAGCCCCAGCATTTT. Its translation: CASRGKQGQPQHF.

The chain has TRBV11-2 and TRBJ2-3; 7 nucleotides match TRBD2. J lost 8 bases, V lost 5 bases, and 22 bases had no gene match. CDR3 length equals 18 residues. Germline CDR1 reads SGHAT; CDR2 reads FQNNGV. The CDR3 DNA sequence: TGTGCCAGCAGCCGAGTATTCCAACTAGCGAAGATTGATCGTACGCAGTATTTT. This translates into CASSRVFQLAKIDRTQYF. The full variable domain, with the rest looked up from reference TRBV11-2 and TRBJ2-3, is EAGVAQSPRYKIIEKRQSVAFWCNPISGHATLYWYQQILGQGPKLLIQFQNNGVVDDSQLPKDRFSAERLKGVDSTLKIQPAKLEDSAVYLCASSRVFQLAKIDRTQYFGPGTRLTVL.

This clonotype was seen repeatedly, ten times or more. The genes are TRBV27 and TRBJ2-7, with D possibly matching TRBD1 (5 bases). In germline, CDR1 is MNHEY, CDR2 SMNVEV (reference sequence). CDR3 length: 16 amino acids. The V and J ends lost 6 bases and 1 base respectively, with 19 bases between them. The CDR3 region has the DNA TGTGCCAGCAGCCCTTTGGGGCAGCCCAATTCCTACGAGCAGTACTTC. Its protein product is CASSPLGQPNSYEQYF.